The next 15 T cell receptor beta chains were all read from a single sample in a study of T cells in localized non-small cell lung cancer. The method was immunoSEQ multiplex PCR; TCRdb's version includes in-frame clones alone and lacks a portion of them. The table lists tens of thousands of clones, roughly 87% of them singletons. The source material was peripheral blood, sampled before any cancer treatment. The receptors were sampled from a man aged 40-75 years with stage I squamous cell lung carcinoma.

The CDR3 is CASKISGGLSYREKLFF. The CDR3 region has the DNA TGCGCCAGCAAAATATCCGGCGGGTTGTCGTATCGGGAAAAACTGTTTTTT. The genes are TRBV5-1 and TRBJ1-4; the D is unclear. Germline V gene lookup returns CDR1 SGHRS and CDR2 YFSETQ. Deletions cut 6 bases from V and 8 bases from J, with 26 bases between. The CDR3 sequence is 17 residues long. The full variable domain, its missing parts supplied by reference TRBV5-1 and TRBJ1-4, is KAGVTQTPRYLIKTRGQQVTLSCSPISGHRSVSWYQQTPGQGLQFLFEYFSETQRNKGNFPGRFSGRQFSNSRSEMNVSTLELGDSALYLCASKISGGLSYREKLFFGSGTQLSVL.

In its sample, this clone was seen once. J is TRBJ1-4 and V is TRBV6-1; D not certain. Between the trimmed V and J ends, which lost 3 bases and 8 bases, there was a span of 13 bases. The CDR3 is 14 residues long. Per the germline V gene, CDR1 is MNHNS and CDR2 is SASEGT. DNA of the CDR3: TGTGCCAGCAGTGAGAGATGGGTCGGAGAAAAACTGTTTTTT. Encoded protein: CASSERWVGEKLFF.

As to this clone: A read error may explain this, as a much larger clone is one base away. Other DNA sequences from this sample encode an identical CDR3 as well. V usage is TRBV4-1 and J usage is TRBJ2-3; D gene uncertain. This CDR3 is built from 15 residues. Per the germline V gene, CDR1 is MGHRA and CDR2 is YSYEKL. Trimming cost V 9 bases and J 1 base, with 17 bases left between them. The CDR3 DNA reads TGCGCCAGTAGCACAAATCTACGGGGCACAGATACGCAGTATTTT. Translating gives CASSTNLRGTDTQYF.

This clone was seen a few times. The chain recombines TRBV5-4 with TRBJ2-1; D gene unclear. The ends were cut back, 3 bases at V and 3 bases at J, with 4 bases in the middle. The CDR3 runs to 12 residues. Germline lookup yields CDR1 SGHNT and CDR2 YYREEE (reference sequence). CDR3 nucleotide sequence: TGTGCCAGCAGCTCTATCTACAATGAGCAGTTCTTC. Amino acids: CASSSIYNEQFF.

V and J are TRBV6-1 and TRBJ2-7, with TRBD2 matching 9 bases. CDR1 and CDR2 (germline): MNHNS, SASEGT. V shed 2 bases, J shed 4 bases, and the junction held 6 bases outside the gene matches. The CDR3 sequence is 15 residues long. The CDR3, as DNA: TGTGCCAGCAGTGAACCGGGACTAGCCGTTTACGAGCAGTACTTC. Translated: CASSEPGLAVYEQYF.

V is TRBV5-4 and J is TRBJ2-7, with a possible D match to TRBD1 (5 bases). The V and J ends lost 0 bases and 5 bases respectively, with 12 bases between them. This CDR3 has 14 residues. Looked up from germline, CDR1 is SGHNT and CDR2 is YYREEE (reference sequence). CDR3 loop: CASSLGGAPDEQYF. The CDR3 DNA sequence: TGTGCCAGCAGCTTGGGTGGGGCACCGGACGAGCAGTACTTC.

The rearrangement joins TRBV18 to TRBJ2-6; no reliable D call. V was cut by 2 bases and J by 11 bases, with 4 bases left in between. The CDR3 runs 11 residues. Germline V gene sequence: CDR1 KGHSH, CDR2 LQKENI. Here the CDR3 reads CASSPKDVLTF. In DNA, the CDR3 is TGTGCCAGCTCACCAAAGGACGTCCTGACTTTC. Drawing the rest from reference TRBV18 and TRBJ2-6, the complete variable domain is NAGVMQNPRHLVRRRGQEARLRCSPMKGHSHVYWYRQLPEEGLKFMVYLQKENIIDESGMPKERFSAEFPKEGPSILRIQQVVRGDSAAYFCASSPKDVLTFGAGSRLTVL.

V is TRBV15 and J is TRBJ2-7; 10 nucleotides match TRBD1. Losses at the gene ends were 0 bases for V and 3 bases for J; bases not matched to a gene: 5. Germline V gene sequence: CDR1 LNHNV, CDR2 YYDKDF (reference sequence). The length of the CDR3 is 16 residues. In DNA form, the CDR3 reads TGTGCCACCAGCAGAGATAGACAGGGGGCGCGCTACGAGCAGTACTTC. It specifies CATSRDRQGARYEQYF.

The CDR3 spells CASSYSIGGFTDTQYF. The CDR3, as DNA: TGTGCCAGCAGTTACTCGATAGGGGGATTCACAGATACGCAGTATTTT. This chain links TRBV6-6 with TRBJ2-3; tentatively, D is TRBD1 (6 bases). The CDR3 is made up of 16 amino acids. V was clipped by 0 bases and J by 2 bases, with 12 bases between them. CDR1 and CDR2 (germline): MNHNY, SVGAGI (reference sequence).

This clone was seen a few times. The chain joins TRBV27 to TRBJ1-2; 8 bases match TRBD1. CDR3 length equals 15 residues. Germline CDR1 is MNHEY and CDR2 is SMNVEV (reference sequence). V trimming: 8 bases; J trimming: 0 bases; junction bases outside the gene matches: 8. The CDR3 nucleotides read TGTGCCAGCGCCGGGACAGGCGCCTCTAACTATGGCTACACCTTC. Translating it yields CASAGTGASNYGYTF.

CDR3 sequence reads: CASSEEKGGNSPLHF. DNA for the CDR3: TGTGCCAGCAGTGAAGAAAAGGGCGGAAATTCACCCCTCCACTTT. The gene calls are TRBV2 and TRBJ1-6; no definite D call. Per germline, CDR1 SNHLY and CDR2 FYNNEI. CDR3 length equals 15 residues. V was shortened by 1 base and J by 7 bases, with 11 bases between the two germline ends.

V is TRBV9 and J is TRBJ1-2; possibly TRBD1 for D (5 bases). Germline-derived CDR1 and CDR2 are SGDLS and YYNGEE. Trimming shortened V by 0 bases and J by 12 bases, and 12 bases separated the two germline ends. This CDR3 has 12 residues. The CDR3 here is CASSVDRGSNTF. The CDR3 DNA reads TGTGCCAGCAGCGTAGATCGGGGCAGCAACACCTTC.

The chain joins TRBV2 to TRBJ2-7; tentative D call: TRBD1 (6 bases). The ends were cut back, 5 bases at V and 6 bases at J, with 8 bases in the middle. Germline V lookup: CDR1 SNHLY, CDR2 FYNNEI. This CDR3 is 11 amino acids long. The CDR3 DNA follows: TGTGCCAGCAGTACAGGGACCGAGCAGTACTTC. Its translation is CASSTGTEQYF.

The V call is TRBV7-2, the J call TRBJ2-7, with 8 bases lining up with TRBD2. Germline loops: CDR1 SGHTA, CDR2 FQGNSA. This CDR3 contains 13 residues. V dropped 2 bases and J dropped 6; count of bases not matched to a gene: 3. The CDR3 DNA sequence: TGTGCCAGCAGCTTACCGGGAGGGGTCGAGCAGTACTTC. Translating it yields CASSLPGGVEQYF.

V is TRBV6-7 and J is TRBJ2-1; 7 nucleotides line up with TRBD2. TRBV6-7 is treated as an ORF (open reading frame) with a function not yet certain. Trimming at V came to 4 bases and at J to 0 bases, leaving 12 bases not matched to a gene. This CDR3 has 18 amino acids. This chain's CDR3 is CASSSGGGSPSSYNEQFF. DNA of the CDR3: TGTGCCAGCAGTTCTGGGGGGGGAAGCCCGAGCTCCTACAATGAGCAGTTCTTC.